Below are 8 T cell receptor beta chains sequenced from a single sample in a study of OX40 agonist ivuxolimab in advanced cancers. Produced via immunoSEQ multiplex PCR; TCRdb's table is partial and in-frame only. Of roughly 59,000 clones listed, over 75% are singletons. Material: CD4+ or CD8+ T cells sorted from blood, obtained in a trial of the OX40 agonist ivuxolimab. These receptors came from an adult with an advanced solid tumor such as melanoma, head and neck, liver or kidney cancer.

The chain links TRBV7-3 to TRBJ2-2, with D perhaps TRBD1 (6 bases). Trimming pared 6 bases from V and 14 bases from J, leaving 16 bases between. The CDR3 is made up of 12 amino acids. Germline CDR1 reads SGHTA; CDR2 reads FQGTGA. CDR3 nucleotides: TGTGCCAGCAGTGCCGGACAGCTCAACCTGTTTTTT. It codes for CASSAGQLNLFF.

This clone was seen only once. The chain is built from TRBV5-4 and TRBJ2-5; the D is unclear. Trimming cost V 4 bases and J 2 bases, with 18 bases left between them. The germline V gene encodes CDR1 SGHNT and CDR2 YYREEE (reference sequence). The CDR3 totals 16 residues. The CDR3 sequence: CASSPAVRGKQETQYF. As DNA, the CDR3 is TGTGCCAGCAGCCCGGCGGTCCGCGGAAAACAAGAGACCCAGTACTTC.

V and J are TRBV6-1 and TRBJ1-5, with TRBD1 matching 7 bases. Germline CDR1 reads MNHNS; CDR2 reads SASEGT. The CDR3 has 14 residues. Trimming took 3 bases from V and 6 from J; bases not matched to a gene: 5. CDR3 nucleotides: TGTGCCAGCAGTGAGGCAGGGGGGACTCAGCCCCAGCATTTT. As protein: CASSEAGGTQPQHF.

DNA of the CDR3: TGTGCCAGCAGTCCCCTCATGGGAGTGGCTTTCTTT. Translation: CASSPLMGVAFF. The V call is TRBV28, the J call TRBJ1-1; no definite D call. V lost 5 bases and J 11 bases, leaving 15 bases between the germline ends. Germline V gene lookup returns CDR1 MDHEN and CDR2 SYDVKM. This CDR3 has 12 residues.

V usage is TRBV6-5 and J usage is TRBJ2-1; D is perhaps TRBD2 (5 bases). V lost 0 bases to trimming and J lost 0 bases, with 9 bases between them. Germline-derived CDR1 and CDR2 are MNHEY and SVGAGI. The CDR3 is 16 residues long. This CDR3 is CASSYSRDSSYNEQFF. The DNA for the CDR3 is TGTGCCAGCAGTTACTCTCGGGATAGCTCCTACAATGAGCAGTTCTTC.

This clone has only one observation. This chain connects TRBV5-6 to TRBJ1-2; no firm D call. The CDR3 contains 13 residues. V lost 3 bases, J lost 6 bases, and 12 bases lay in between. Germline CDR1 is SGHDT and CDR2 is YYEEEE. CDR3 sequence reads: CASSSQVRDGYTF. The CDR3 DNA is TGTGCCAGCAGCTCTCAGGTACGGGATGGCTACACCTTC.

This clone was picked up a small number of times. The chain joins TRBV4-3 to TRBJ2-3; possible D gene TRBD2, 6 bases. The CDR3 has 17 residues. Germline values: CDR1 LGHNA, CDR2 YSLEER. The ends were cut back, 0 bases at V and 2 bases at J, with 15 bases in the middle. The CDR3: CASSQDSGSGYTDTQYF. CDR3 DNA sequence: TGCGCCAGCAGCCAAGATTCAGGTAGCGGTTACACAGATACGCAGTATTTT.

The CDR3, as DNA: TGTGCCAGCAGTGAAGTCGGGTCCCTCAATGAGCAGTTCTTC. Amino acid sequence: CASSEVGSLNEQFF. The chain links TRBV25-1 to TRBJ2-1; D gene ambiguous. The V end was cut by 2 bases, the J end by 6 bases, with 11 bases between. The CDR3 contains 14 residues. CDR1 is MGHDK and CDR2 is SYGVNS in the germline V gene.